Below are 8 T cell receptor beta chains sequenced from a single sample in a study of post-analysis software for immune sequencing data (dated by TCRdb to between 2015 and 2017). These receptors' targets are unknown. General findings and caveats noted by the study authors: Roughly 5 TRBV segments, including TRBV5-6, TRBV5-1 and TRBV20-1, were significantly more frequent in patients than controls.

The library came from PCR. The instrument given in TCRdb is Illumina HiSeq 2500. To reduce PCR and sequencing biases, unique molecular identifiers were incorporated into the TCR beta cDNA libraries. The public reads were quality trimmed at Q25 with fastp and then assembled into clones with MiXCR by TCRdb, keeping productive beta chains. Each entry is one CDR3 protein sequence, shown with its most common DNA and genes. This sample holds 600,000 to 700,000 distinct CDR3 sequences; 59% were observed only once. About 11% of the sample is in the top ten clones. What was sequenced was blood. All receptors derive from a girl aged 2 to 10 with multiple sclerosis.

This clonotype has only a few counts. V and J are TRBV20-1 and TRBJ2-7; weak D call: TRBD1 (7 bases). V lost 4 bases to trimming and J lost 2 bases, with 15 bases between them. The CDR3 is 14 amino acids. Germline V CDR1 and CDR2: DFQATT, SNEGSKA (reference sequence). This CDR3 is CSATGDTGAYEQYF. The CDR3, as DNA: TGCAGTGCTACGGGGGACACAGGGGCCTACGAGCAGTACTTC.

This clonotype has just a few counts. V is TRBV4-1 and J is TRBJ2-1; perhaps TRBD2 as D (5 bases). Per germline, CDR1 MGHRA and CDR2 YSYEKL. This CDR3 contains 17 residues. Trimming cost V 0 bases and J 0 bases, with 12 bases left between them. The CDR3 DNA follows: TGCGCCAGCAGCCAAGAACCGAACCGGGGCTCCTACAATGAGCAGTTCTTC. It codes for CASSQEPNRGSYNEQFF.

The rearrangement joins TRBV27 to TRBJ2-1; D is possibly TRBD2 (5 bases). Trimming took off 3 bases at V and 9 bases at J, with 15 bases between the two ends. Germline V lookup: CDR1 MNHEY, CDR2 SMNVEV (reference sequence). The length of the CDR3 is 14 residues. CDR3 sequence: CASSFPGTRGEQFF. The CDR3 nucleotides read TGTGCCAGCAGTTTTCCGGGAACGCGTGGTGAGCAGTTCTTC.

In its sample, this clonotype was seen a few times. The chain carries TRBV5-1 and TRBJ2-4; no reliable D call. With the DNA end fitting TRBJ2-7 better, the J assignment may be wrong. The CDR3 extends over 15 amino acids. Per the germline V gene, CDR1 is SGHRS and CDR2 is YFSETQ. Written as DNA, the CDR3 is TGCGCCAGCAGCTCGGACGCCCACCATTCCGGCGAGCAGTACTTC. Protein: CASSSDAHHSGEQYF.

In its sample, this clonotype was seen a few times. The chain employs TRBV6-1 and TRBJ2-6; 8 nucleotides align to TRBD1. Germline V gene data show CDR1 as MNHNS and CDR2 as SASEGT. The CDR3 is made up of 19 amino acids. V lost 0 bases to trimming and J lost 1 base; unmatched junction nucleotides: 8. Here the CDR3 reads CASSEALDRVRSGANVLTF. For the CDR3, the DNA is TGTGCCAGCAGTGAAGCTTTGGACAGGGTTAGATCTGGGGCCAACGTCCTGACTTTC.

A few counts support this clonotype. V and J are TRBV12-3 or TRBV12-4 and TRBJ1-5, with a possible D match to TRBD1 (5 bases). The CDR3 length is 14 residues. V was clipped by 2 bases and J by 4 bases, with 9 bases between them. The CDR3 DNA sequence: TGTGCCAGCAGTTTAAGGCAGGGTAATCAGCCCCAGCATTTT. Protein: CASSLRQGNQPQHF.

The rearrangement joins TRBV5-1 to TRBJ2-3; no clear D. Germline-derived CDR1 and CDR2 are SGHRS and YFSETQ. The V and J ends lost 1 base and 6 bases respectively, with 3 bases between them. The CDR3 loop spans 11 amino acids. CDR3: CASSLWDTQYF. DNA for the CDR3: TGCGCCAGCAGCTTGTGGGATACGCAGTATTTT.

The rearrangement uses TRBV20-1 and TRBJ2-3, with TRBD1 identical over 7 bases. Germline loops: CDR1 DFQATT, CDR2 SNEGSKA (reference sequence). J lost 1 base, V lost 8 bases, and 9 bases had no gene match. The CDR3 is 14 residues long. CDR3 nucleotides: TGCAGTACTTACGGACAGGACGGCACAGATACGCAGTATTTT. This gives the protein CSTYGQDGTDTQYF.